This is a list of T cell receptor beta chains from one sample in a study of PD-L1 blockade in urothelial cancer. Here immunoSEQ multiplex PCR was the method, and the copy in TCRdb shows in-frame clones only, minus some. The sample shows around 130,000 clones, less than 85% of them seen only once. Specimen: PBMCs, collected around atezolizumab (anti-PD-L1) treatment. The receptors shown here come from a middle-aged man with urothelial cancer. The CDR3 runs from the conserved cysteine through the conserved F or W. Each record gives: clone size, J gene, D gene, V gene, CDR3 protein, CDR3 DNA. A D gene is named only where the DNA matches it firmly. Clone size is stated in some rows and not others, as once, few, many or a class when expanded.

abundance: .; j_gene: TRBJ2-3; d_gene: .; v_gene: TRBV4-1; CDR3aa: CASSQVGGSPDTQYF; CDR3nt: TGCGCCAGCAGCCAAGTCGGAGGGAGCCCAGATACGCAGTATTTT
abundance: .; j_gene: TRBJ2-1; d_gene: TRBD2; v_gene: TRBV27; CDR3aa: CASSFPSGRAGNEQFF; CDR3nt: TGTGCCAGCAGTTTCCCGAGCGGGAGGGCGGGGAATGAGCAGTTCTTC
abundance: .; j_gene: TRBJ2-5; d_gene: .; v_gene: TRBV14; CDR3aa: CASSQLAGAETQYF; CDR3nt: TGTGCCAGCAGCCAACTTGCGGGTGCAGAGACCCAGTACTTC
abundance: .; j_gene: TRBJ1-4; d_gene: .; v_gene: TRBV11-1; CDR3aa: CASSSGYQKLFF; CDR3nt: TGTGCCAGCAGCTCGGGATATCAAAAACTGTTTTTT
abundance: .; j_gene: TRBJ1-1; d_gene: .; v_gene: TRBV2; CDR3aa: CASSASGDAEAFF; CDR3nt: TGTGCCAGCAGCGCCTCCGGGGATGCTGAAGCTTTCTTT
abundance: .; j_gene: TRBJ1-6; d_gene: TRBD1; v_gene: TRBV2; CDR3aa: CASSEGTGVSPLHF; CDR3nt: TGTGCCAGCAGTGAAGGGACAGGGGTTTCACCCCTCCACTTT
abundance: .; j_gene: TRBJ2-1; d_gene: .; v_gene: TRBV5-5; CDR3aa: CASSLTIGQGQGFGYNEQFF; CDR3nt: TGTGCCAGCAGCTTGACAATCGGGCAGGGACAAGGTTTCGGATACAATGAGCAGTTCTTC
abundance: .; j_gene: TRBJ2-7; d_gene: .; v_gene: TRBV7-5; CDR3aa: CARSPTGTGIYEQYF; CDR3nt: TGTGCCAGAAGCCCGACCGGGACAGGGATTTACGAGCAGTACTTC
abundance: .; j_gene: TRBJ2-3; d_gene: TRBD2; v_gene: TRBV5-4; CDR3aa: CASSLASGGTDTQYF; CDR3nt: TGTGCCAGCAGCCTAGCTAGCGGGGGCACAGATACGCAGTATTTT
abundance: few; j_gene: TRBJ2-2; d_gene: TRBD2; v_gene: TRBV14; CDR3aa: CASSQAVGLAGVCTGELFF; CDR3nt: TGTGCCAGCAGCCAAGCCGTTGGACTAGCGGGAGTCTGCACCGGGGAGCTGTTTTTT
abundance: .; j_gene: TRBJ2-7; d_gene: TRBD2; v_gene: TRBV13; CDR3aa: CASSLGVAGYEQYF; CDR3nt: TGTGCCAGCAGCTTAGGTGTAGCGGGCTACGAGCAGTACTTC
abundance: .; j_gene: TRBJ1-1; d_gene: .; v_gene: TRBV18; CDR3aa: CASSPIGGVNTEAFF; CDR3nt: TGTGCCAGCTCACCAATCGGGGGTGTGAACACTGAAGCTTTCTTT
abundance: .; j_gene: TRBJ2-3; d_gene: .; v_gene: TRBV9; CDR3aa: CASSVEGGRRDTQYF; CDR3nt: TGTGCCAGCAGCGTAGAAGGGGGAAGACGGGATACGCAGTATTTT
abundance: .; j_gene: TRBJ1-6; d_gene: .; v_gene: TRBV5-5; CDR3aa: CASSLGSSSYNSPLHF; CDR3nt: TGTGCCAGCAGCTTGGGCTCTAGCTCCTATAATTCACCCCTCCACTTT
abundance: .; j_gene: TRBJ1-6; d_gene: .; v_gene: TRBV9; CDR3aa: CASSGGTGRSDYSPLHF; CDR3nt: TGTGCCAGCAGCGGCGGGACGGGTCGGTCAGACTATTCACCCCTCCACTTT
abundance: .; j_gene: TRBJ1-3; d_gene: .; v_gene: TRBV11-2; CDR3aa: CASSTRRESSGNTIYF; CDR3nt: TGTGCCAGCAGCACCCGGAGGGAGAGCTCTGGAAACACCATATATTTT
abundance: .; j_gene: TRBJ2-7; d_gene: .; v_gene: TRBV4-1; CDR3aa: CASSPSVGAFSSYEQYF; CDR3nt: TGCGCCAGCAGCCCGTCGGTTGGGGCCTTCAGCTCCTACGAGCAGTACTTC
abundance: .; j_gene: TRBJ1-3; d_gene: .; v_gene: TRBV5-1; CDR3aa: CASSLAGGTIYF; CDR3nt: TGCGCCAGCAGCTTGGCGGGAGGTACCATATATTTT
abundance: .; j_gene: TRBJ1-2; d_gene: .; v_gene: TRBV28; CDR3aa: CASSKRGYGYTF; CDR3nt: TGTGCCAGCAGTAAAAGGGGTTACGGCTACACCTTC
abundance: .; j_gene: TRBJ2-2; d_gene: TRBD1; v_gene: TRBV6-5; CDR3aa: CASSKQGVSGELFF; CDR3nt: TGTGCCAGCAGTAAACAGGGGGTCAGCGGGGAGCTGTTTTTT
abundance: .; j_gene: TRBJ1-3; d_gene: .; v_gene: TRBV10-3; CDR3aa: CAVGTHSRNTIYF; CDR3nt: TGTGCCGTTGGGACTCACTCCCGAAACACCATATATTTT
abundance: .; j_gene: TRBJ2-7; d_gene: .; v_gene: TRBV19; CDR3aa: CASSILHSQSNEQYF; CDR3nt: TGTGCCAGTAGTATATTGCACAGTCAGAGCAACGAGCAGTACTTC
abundance: few; j_gene: TRBJ1-2; d_gene: .; v_gene: TRBV11-1; CDR3aa: CASSLGSGYTF; CDR3nt: TGTGCCAGCAGCTTAGGGAGTGGCTACACCTTC
abundance: .; j_gene: TRBJ2-5; d_gene: .; v_gene: TRBV6-5; CDR3aa: CASSYPGSQETQYF; CDR3nt: TGTGCCAGCAGTTACCCCGGGAGCCAAGAGACCCAGTACTTC
abundance: .; j_gene: TRBJ2-1; d_gene: TRBD2; v_gene: TRBV7-2; CDR3aa: CASSLPGTSGSREQFF; CDR3nt: TGTGCCAGCAGCTTACCCGGGACTAGCGGGAGTCGGGAGCAGTTCTTC
abundance: .; j_gene: TRBJ2-1; d_gene: .; v_gene: TRBV15; CDR3aa: CATSRDHPGITDEQFF; CDR3nt: TGTGCCACCAGCAGAGATCATCCAGGAATTACTGATGAGCAGTTCTTC
abundance: .; j_gene: TRBJ1-2; d_gene: TRBD1; v_gene: TRBV11-2; CDR3aa: CASSPGTAYGYTF; CDR3nt: TGTGCCAGCAGCCCCGGGACAGCCTATGGCTACACCTTC
abundance: .; j_gene: TRBJ2-3; d_gene: .; v_gene: TRBV9; CDR3aa: CASRRREGGSTDTQYF; CDR3nt: TGTGCCAGCAGGAGGAGGGAGGGGGGCTCCACAGATACGCAGTATTTT
abundance: .; j_gene: TRBJ1-5; d_gene: TRBD1; v_gene: TRBV5-1; CDR3aa: CASSLGGANQPQHF; CDR3nt: TGCGCCAGCAGCTTAGGGGGCGCCAATCAGCCCCAGCATTTT
abundance: .; j_gene: TRBJ2-3; d_gene: TRBD2; v_gene: TRBV18; CDR3aa: CASSTQGGPRDTQYF; CDR3nt: TGTGCCAGCTCCACCCAGGGAGGGCCAAGGGATACGCAGTATTTT
abundance: .; j_gene: TRBJ2-5; d_gene: .; v_gene: TRBV5-1; CDR3aa: CASSPSNPQGIQETQYF; CDR3nt: TGCGCCAGCAGCCCCAGTAATCCTCAGGGGATCCAAGAGACCCAGTACTTC
abundance: .; j_gene: TRBJ1-1; d_gene: TRBD1; v_gene: TRBV11-1; CDR3aa: CASSPGQGRMNTEAFF; CDR3nt: TGTGCCAGCAGCCCCGGACAGGGAAGGATGAACACTGAAGCTTTCTTT
abundance: .; j_gene: TRBJ1-1; d_gene: .; v_gene: TRBV7-3; CDR3aa: CASSLGRYTEAFF; CDR3nt: TGTGCCAGCAGCTTAGGGAGGTACACTGAAGCTTTCTTT
abundance: .; j_gene: TRBJ2-5; d_gene: TRBD2; v_gene: TRBV27; CDR3aa: CASRRTSILTETQYF; CDR3nt: TGTGCCAGCAGGAGGACTAGCATTCTTACAGAGACCCAGTACTTC
abundance: .; j_gene: TRBJ2-1; d_gene: .; v_gene: TRBV7-3; CDR3aa: CASSPPLAKDNEQFF; CDR3nt: TGTGCCAGCAGCCCACCCCTAGCTAAGGACAATGAGCAGTTCTTC
abundance: .; j_gene: TRBJ2-1; d_gene: TRBD2; v_gene: TRBV6-5; CDR3aa: CASKGAGGGYNEQFF; CDR3nt: TGTGCCAGCAAGGGGGCGGGGGGGGGTTACAATGAGCAGTTCTTC
abundance: .; j_gene: TRBJ2-2; d_gene: TRBD2; v_gene: TRBV5-4; CDR3aa: CASSVNGLAGNTGELFF; CDR3nt: TGTGCCAGCAGCGTAAACGGACTAGCGGGGAACACCGGGGAGCTGTTTTTT
abundance: .; j_gene: TRBJ2-3; d_gene: TRBD1; v_gene: TRBV2; CDR3aa: CASTRDRRKTDTQYF; CDR3nt: TGTGCCAGCACCCGGGACAGGAGGAAAACAGATACGCAGTATTTT
abundance: few; j_gene: TRBJ1-1; d_gene: TRBD1; v_gene: TRBV29-1; CDR3aa: CSVEGRNRGAEAFF; CDR3nt: TGCAGCGTTGAAGGAAGAAACAGGGGGGCTGAAGCTTTCTTT
abundance: .; j_gene: TRBJ2-1; d_gene: TRBD2; v_gene: TRBV4-2; CDR3aa: CASSQGGSSYNEQFF; CDR3nt: TGTGCCAGCAGCCAAGGCGGGAGCTCCTACAATGAGCAGTTCTTC
abundance: .; j_gene: TRBJ2-1; d_gene: .; v_gene: TRBV5-1; CDR3aa: CASSFSGVSSYNEQFF; CDR3nt: TGCGCCAGCAGCTTCTCTGGAGTCTCTTCCTACAATGAGCAGTTCTTC
abundance: .; j_gene: TRBJ1-2; d_gene: .; v_gene: TRBV7-8; CDR3aa: CASSQGGVYGYTF; CDR3nt: TGTGCCAGCAGTCAAGGCGGGGTCTATGGCTACACCTTC
abundance: .; j_gene: TRBJ1-1; d_gene: TRBD1; v_gene: TRBV7-9; CDR3aa: CASSLWHRGQITEAFF; CDR3nt: TGTGCCAGCAGCTTGTGGCACAGGGGCCAAATCACTGAAGCTTTCTTT
abundance: .; j_gene: TRBJ2-1; d_gene: TRBD2; v_gene: TRBV11-2; CDR3aa: CASSLGLAPYSYNEQFF; CDR3nt: TGTGCCAGCAGCTTAGGACTAGCGCCTTACTCCTACAATGAGCAGTTCTTC
abundance: .; j_gene: TRBJ2-1; d_gene: TRBD1; v_gene: TRBV4-1; CDR3aa: CASSRWTGGGNNEQFF; CDR3nt: TGCGCCAGCAGCCGGTGGACAGGTGGGGGAAACAATGAGCAGTTCTTC